This T cell receptor (beta chain) originates from a study of blood T cells in healthy people across ages. Study at large: About one barcoded beta molecule per two T cells was the capture yield of template switching.

Germline values: CDR1 SNHLY, CDR2 FYNNEI. V was cut by 6 bases and J by 4 bases, with 15 bases left in between. This CDR3 spans 14 amino acids. Whole-study findings and limits: Unsorted PBMC material precluded a definitive naive versus antigen-experienced comparison. TCR beta diversity per million T cells fell roughly linearly with age.

Concerning this clonotype itself: The antigen is undetermined.

It was ten milliliters of peripheral blood that were drawn from each donor. Primers used in a second PCR of about 7 to 12 cycles were a sample-barcoded 5' primer and a J-beta primer mix. TCRdb processed the 5' RACE reads anew with MiXCR; each CDR3 protein has one entry. The repertoire has around 1,900,000 distinct CDR3 sequences, roughly 43% of them found once; the top ten carry roughly 23%. This sequence joins TRBV2 and TRBJ1-2; D might be TRBD1 (5 bases). The receptor was isolated from a human donor in good health. The sequenced sample was blood. CDR3 protein: CASSGRRESYGYTF. The CDR3 coding sequence is TGTGCCAGCAGCGGCCGCAGGGAGAGCTATGGCTACACCTTC.